The rows below give T cell receptor beta chains drawn from one sample of a study of OX40 agonist ivuxolimab in advanced cancers. TCRdb keeps only in-frame clones here, not all; method: immunoSEQ multiplex PCR. The data show about 50,000 clones, about 80% seen once. This specimen was CD4+ or CD8+ T cells sorted from blood, taken in a trial of the OX40 agonist ivuxolimab. These receptors were collected from an adult with an advanced solid tumor such as melanoma, head and neck, liver or kidney cancer. The CDR3 runs from the conserved cysteine through the conserved F or W. The D gene is left open where the match is weak. Not all rows give a size; the values are once, few, many and, for expanded clones, a class.

clone_size j_call d_call v_call cdr3_nt cdr3_aa
NA TRBJ2-7 NA TRBV28 TGTGCCAGCACCAATGCGGCGGGCCGTTCCTACGAGCAGTACTTC CASTNAAGRSYEQYF
once TRBJ1-2 NA TRBV7-2 TGTGCAACCAGCAGCCCTGTTAACTATGGCTACACCTTC CATSSPVNYGYTF
NA TRBJ2-5 NA TRBV5-1 TGCGCCAGCAGCTTGCTACAGACCATTGGAGAGACCCAGTACTTC CASSLLQTIGETQYF
NA TRBJ1-3 TRBD1 TRBV2 TGTGCCAGCAGTATAGGGGGACAGAGCTCTGGAAACACCATATATTTT CASSIGGQSSGNTIYF
few TRBJ1-5 NA TRBV5-6 TGTGCCAGCAGCCGGGGGGGCTATAGCAATCAGCCCCAGCATTTT CASSRGGYSNQPQHF
once TRBJ2-1 NA TRBV5-1 TGCGCCAGCAGCTTGGTCTCGGATTCCTACAATGAGCAGTTCTTC CASSLVSDSYNEQFF
NA TRBJ2-7 NA TRBV14 TGTGCCAGCAGCCAAGATGATGTCTCTAAGGAGCAGTACTTC CASSQDDVSKEQYF
once TRBJ2-1 TRBD2 TRBV4-1 TGCGCCAGCAGCCAATCCCGGACTAGCGGGGGGGGGAATGAGCAGTTCTTC CASSQSRTSGGGNEQFF
NA TRBJ2-2 NA TRBV9 TGTGCCAGCAGCGTAGTGGCAGCGAACACCGGGGAGCTGTTTTTT CASSVVAANTGELFF
NA TRBJ2-5 NA TRBV13 TGTGCCAGCAGCTTCGGGGGCGGGGAGACCCAGTACTTC CASSFGGGETQYF
few TRBJ2-2 TRBD2 TRBV7-9 TGTGCCAGCAGCTTTACAGCGGGGGGGTCGAACACCGGGGAGCTGTTTTTT CASSFTAGGSNTGELFF
NA TRBJ2-7 NA TRBV6-1 TGTGCCAGCAGGGGAGACAGCTACGAGCAGTACTTC CASRGDSYEQYF
NA TRBJ2-7 NA TRBV21-1 TGTGCCAGCAGCGCCAGGGGGCTGGCTAGCGACTCCTACGAGCAGTACTTC CASSARGLASDSYEQYF
NA TRBJ2-5 NA TRBV19 TGTGCCAGTAGTATAGGCGGGCAGGTCGAGACCCAGTACTTC CASSIGGQVETQYF
NA TRBJ1-5 NA TRBV7-8 TGTGCCAGCAGCTTAGCGGGCAGTAGCAATCAGCCCCAGCATTTT CASSLAGSSNQPQHF
NA TRBJ2-7 NA TRBV20-1 TGCAGTGCTGGCCGGGGGGAGCAGTACTTC CSAGRGEQYF
NA TRBJ2-7 NA TRBV18 TGTGCCAGCTCCGGGACGGCTTCTGCTCTGGTCGAGCAGTACTTC CASSGTASALVEQYF
NA TRBJ2-7 TRBD2 TRBV9 TGTGCCAGCAGCGCCGGGACTACACCGGGTGAGCAGTACTTC CASSAGTTPGEQYF
few TRBJ2-1 NA TRBV5-4 TGTGCCAGCAGCTTGGGACAGCCCAATGAGCAGTTCTTC CASSLGQPNEQFF
NA TRBJ1-5 NA TRBV9 TGTGCCAGCAGCGTACTGGGAAATAGCAATCAGCCCCAGCATTTT CASSVLGNSNQPQHF
NA TRBJ1-2 NA TRBV9 TGTGCCAGCAGCCAATCCACAGGGTTGGGTGGCTACACCTTC CASSQSTGLGGYTF
NA TRBJ2-7 NA TRBV21-1 TGTGCCAGCAGCAAAGCGCATGGGGCCTACTACGAGCAGTACTTC CASSKAHGAYYEQYF
NA TRBJ1-1 NA TRBV7-2 TGTGCCAGCAGTTCCATGGGGAACACTGAAGCTTTCTTT CASSSMGNTEAFF
NA TRBJ2-5 NA TRBV29-1 TGCAGCGTTAAAAAGGGGGTGCAAGAGACCCAGTACTTC CSVKKGVQETQYF
NA TRBJ2-3 NA TRBV4-3 TGCGCCAGCAGGGACTTTACTAGCACAGATACGCAGTATTTT CASRDFTSTDTQYF
NA TRBJ2-5 NA TRBV19 TGTGCCAGTAGGGGGGGTAGTGAAGAGACCCAGTACTTC CASRGGSEETQYF
once TRBJ2-7 NA TRBV6-1 TGTGCCAGCAGCCTGGACTCGAGCTCCTACGAGCAGTACTTC CASSLDSSSYEQYF
NA TRBJ1-6 NA TRBV19 TGTGCCAGTAGTATCGTAAGGGGGACGTTTCAGGATTCACCCCTCCACTTT CASSIVRGTFQDSPLHF
once TRBJ1-1 NA TRBV5-1 TGCGCCAGCAGCTTGGCCTGGGGCATGAACACTGAAGCTTTCTTT CASSLAWGMNTEAFF
NA TRBJ2-1 TRBD2 TRBV2 TGTGCCAGCAGTACCAGGGCTAGCGGGGGGGCTGGGCAGTTCTTC CASSTRASGGAGQFF
NA TRBJ1-3 NA TRBV19 TGTGCCAGCTCATACTCTGGAAACACCATATATTTT CASSYSGNTIYF
few TRBJ1-2 TRBD1 TRBV7-2 TGTGCCAGCAGTCCAACCTTCACGGGACAGGGAGATGGCTACACCTTC CASSPTFTGQGDGYTF
NA TRBJ1-1 TRBD1 TRBV2 TGTGCCAGCAGGTCAGGGGGAACGACTGAAGCTTTCTTT CASRSGGTTEAFF
NA TRBJ2-1 TRBD2 TRBV11-2 TGTGCCAGCAGCTCAGGACTAGCGGGGCCATACAATGAGCAGTTCTTC CASSSGLAGPYNEQFF
NA TRBJ2-7 TRBD1 TRBV5-5 TGTGCCAGCAGCTTAGAGGGACAGGGGAGAGGAGAGCAGTACTTC CASSLEGQGRGEQYF
NA TRBJ2-7 NA TRBV7-9 TGTGCCAGCAGCAACTTCTACGAGCAGTACTTC CASSNFYEQYF
NA TRBJ2-3 NA TRBV29-1 TGCAGCGTTGGTAGGGGGGGAGTGGGCACAGATACGCAGTATTTT CSVGRGGVGTDTQYF
NA TRBJ2-3 TRBD2 TRBV11-2 TGTGCCAGCAGCTTATTTACTAGCGGGGGGGTAGTGGATACGCAGTATTTT CASSLFTSGGVVDTQYF
NA TRBJ1-2 TRBD1 TRBV5-4 TGTGCCAGCAGCCGGGACAGCCTCTATGGCTACACCTTC CASSRDSLYGYTF
NA TRBJ1-4 NA TRBV2 TGTGCCAGCAGTGAACTTGGGGTGGTGACGACTAATGAAAAACTGTTTTTT CASSELGVVTTNEKLFF
NA TRBJ1-2 TRBD1 TRBV19 TGTGCCAGTACCCCAAGGCCTGGCGGGACAGGGAGGCGGTATGGCTACACCTTC CASTPRPGGTGRRYGYTF
NA TRBJ1-1 NA TRBV5-1 TGCGCCAGCAGCTTGGATCAGGTGGGAAACACTGAAGCTTTCTTT CASSLDQVGNTEAFF